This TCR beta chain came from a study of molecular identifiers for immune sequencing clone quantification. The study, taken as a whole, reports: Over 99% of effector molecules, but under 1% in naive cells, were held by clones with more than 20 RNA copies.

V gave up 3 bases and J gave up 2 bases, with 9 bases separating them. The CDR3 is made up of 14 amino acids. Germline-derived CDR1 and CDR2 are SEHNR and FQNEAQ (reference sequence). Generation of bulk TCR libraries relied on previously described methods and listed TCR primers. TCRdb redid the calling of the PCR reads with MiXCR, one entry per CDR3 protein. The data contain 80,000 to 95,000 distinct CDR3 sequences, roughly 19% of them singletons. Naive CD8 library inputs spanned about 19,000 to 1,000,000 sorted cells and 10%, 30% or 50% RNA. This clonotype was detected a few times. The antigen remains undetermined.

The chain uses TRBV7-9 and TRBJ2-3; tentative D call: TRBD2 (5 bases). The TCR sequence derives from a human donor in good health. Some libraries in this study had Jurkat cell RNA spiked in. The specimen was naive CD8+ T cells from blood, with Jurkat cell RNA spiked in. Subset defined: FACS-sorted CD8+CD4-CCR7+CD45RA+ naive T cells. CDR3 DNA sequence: TGTGCCAGCAGCTTTAGCGCGGACACAGATACGCAGTATTTT. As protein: CASSFSADTDTQYF.